A selection of T cell receptor beta chains follows, all from one sample in a study of shared clonotypes between healthy human individuals. The method was immunoSEQ multiplex PCR; TCRdb's version includes in-frame clones alone and lacks a portion of them. The table includes about 770,000 clones, around 70% detected once. Specimen: memory CD4+ T cells sorted from blood. The receptors were sampled from a woman between 25 and 40 years old in good health. Each CDR3 is given with its conserved first and last residue. A D gene is named only where the DNA matches it firmly. Size tells how often a clone was seen (once, few, many) or the class of an expanded clone, and some rows leave it out.

D gene	J gene	clone size	V gene	CDR3 DNA	CDR3 protein
.	TRBJ1-1	.	TRBV29-1	TGCAGCGGGGCCACCGGGACAAGACACACTGAAGCTTTCTTT	CSGATGTRHTEAFF
.	TRBJ1-1	few	TRBV2	TGTGCCAGCCGTACCAGGAACACTGAAGCTTTCTTT	CASRTRNTEAFF
TRBD2	TRBJ2-1	.	TRBV7-9	TGTGCCAGCAGCTTAATGCTAGCGGGGCAGTTCTTC	CASSLMLAGQFF
.	TRBJ2-7	.	TRBV29-1	TGCAGCGTTGCTTTACAAAGCTACGAGCAGTACTTC	CSVALQSYEQYF
TRBD1	TRBJ1-2	few	TRBV7-3	TGTGCCAGCTCCTCCCAGGGGGGGCGAGGAGGCTACACCTTC	CASSSQGGRGGYTF
.	TRBJ1-1	.	TRBV28	TGTGCCAGCAGCACCCCCACGGATACGAACACTGAAGCTTTCTTT	CASSTPTDTNTEAFF
TRBD2	TRBJ2-3	many	TRBV4-1	TGCGCCAGCAGCCCCCTATATGAAAAACTAGCGGGAGTTGTAGATACGCAGTATTTT	CASSPLYEKLAGVVDTQYF
.	TRBJ1-1	.	TRBV29-1	TGCAGCGCCGCCAGAGACGTAAACACTGAAGCTTTCTTT	CSAARDVNTEAFF
TRBD2	TRBJ2-3	.	TRBV29-1	TGCAGCGCATCTCCCTCCCTGCTAGGGGCAAGCGGGAGGGCCGTGGGAGATACGCAGTATTTT	CSASPSLLGASGRAVGDTQYF
TRBD2	TRBJ2-3	once	TRBV6-1	TGTGCCGGGAGACTAGCGGGAGTACGAGATACGCAGTATTTT	CAGRLAGVRDTQYF
.	TRBJ1-1	.	TRBV30	TGTGCCTGCCGCTCGGGCACGAACACTGAAGCTTTCTTT	CACRSGTNTEAFF
.	TRBJ2-4	.	TRBV28	TGTGCCAGCAGTTTGAACAGGATAGCCAAAAACATTCAGTACTTC	CASSLNRIAKNIQYF
.	TRBJ2-7	few	TRBV5-4	TGTGCCAGCAGCCCCGGGACGAACTCCCACCACGAGCAGTACTTC	CASSPGTNSHHEQYF
TRBD1	TRBJ2-4	.	TRBV7-9	TGTGCCAGCAGCGAACAGGGGGCCCGGTCGGGCATTCAGTACTTC	CASSEQGARSGIQYF
TRBD1	TRBJ2-7	.	TRBV5-1	TGCGCCAGCGCCACCGGGACAGAGCCTTCCTACGAGCAGTACTTC	CASATGTEPSYEQYF
TRBD1	TRBJ2-5	.	TRBV5-1	TGCGCCAGCAGCTACGGACAGGGGGCGCGAGAGACCCAGTACTTC	CASSYGQGARETQYF
.	TRBJ1-2	.	TRBV6-1	TGTGCCAGCAGTGAAGCCAGGGCTTCCGGCTACACCTTC	CASSEARASGYTF
TRBD2	TRBJ2-1	.	TRBV30	TGTGCCTGGAGGGCGGGAGTAGGGGATGAGCAGTTCTTC	CAWRAGVGDEQFF
.	TRBJ2-2	.	TRBV28	TGTGTCATCGAGGGGAGGAACACCGGGGAGCTGTTTTTT	CVIEGRNTGELFF
.	TRBJ1-2	.	TRBV4-1	TGCGCCAGCAGCCAAGCTGGTGGGGCTAACTATGGCTACACCTTC	CASSQAGGANYGYTF
.	TRBJ2-3	.	TRBV6-5	TGTGCCAGCAGGGACAGCACAGATACGCAGTATTTT	CASRDSTDTQYF
.	TRBJ2-1	.	TRBV28	TGTGCCAGCAGCAAAAGGGATGAGCAGTTCTTC	CASSKRDEQFF
.	TRBJ1-1	many	TRBV7-2	TGTGCCAGCAGCGTAGTGGAGGTCACTGAAGCTTTCTTT	CASSVVEVTEAFF
.	TRBJ2-7	.	TRBV19	TGTGCCAGTACTAAAGGTGAGGGGAGCTCCTACGAGCAGTACTTC	CASTKGEGSSYEQYF
.	TRBJ2-5	.	TRBV6-1	TGTGCCAGCAGTGGAGGGACACTAAGTTTTGGAGAGACCCAGTACTTC	CASSGGTLSFGETQYF
.	TRBJ2-5	.	TRBV5-4	TGTGCCAGCCACCGGGAAAACCAAGAGACCCAGTACTTC	CASHRENQETQYF
TRBD2	TRBJ2-1	.	TRBV5-1	TGCGCCAGCAGCCTCCGGAGGGAGGGCCCTTTTGGTGAGCAGTTCTTC	CASSLRREGPFGEQFF
.	TRBJ2-1	.	TRBV5-1	TGCGCCAGCAGCCGGGACTTCTACAATGAGCAGTTCTTC	CASSRDFYNEQFF
.	TRBJ1-4	.	TRBV14	TGTGCCAGCAGCCAAACCGTCTTGGGGAGAGGCGAAAAACTGTTTTTT	CASSQTVLGRGEKLFF
.	TRBJ1-3	few	TRBV30	TGTGCCTGGAGTGTACGGGGGGCAGGAAACACCATATATTTT	CAWSVRGAGNTIYF
TRBD2	TRBJ2-3	.	TRBV4-1	TGCGCCAGCAGCCAAGGTTGGGTTAGGGCGGGAGGAGATACGCAGTATTTT	CASSQGWVRAGGDTQYF
.	TRBJ2-3	.	TRBV7-3	TGTGCCAGCAGCCCCGTGGGGCTTAGCACAGATACGCAGTATTTT	CASSPVGLSTDTQYF
TRBD1	TRBJ1-2	.	TRBV6-1	TGTGCCAGCAGTGAAAGGGGGGACAGGCATCTCTATGGCTACACCTTC	CASSERGDRHLYGYTF
.	TRBJ2-7	few	TRBV5-1	TGCGCCAGCAGCTTGGGACAGGAGACCTACGAGCAGTACTTC	CASSLGQETYEQYF
TRBD2	TRBJ2-1	.	TRBV4-1	TGCGCCAGCAGCCAAGGGGCTAGCGGGGCGTACAATGAGCAGTTCTTC	CASSQGASGAYNEQFF
TRBD1	TRBJ1-2	.	TRBV29-1	TGCAGCGTCCTAGGGACAGCTAACTATGGCTACACCTTC	CSVLGTANYGYTF
.	TRBJ2-7	.	TRBV6-1	TGTGCCAGCAGAGGAGAGGGCGAGCAGTACTTC	CASRGEGEQYF
.	TRBJ2-3	.	TRBV6-5	TGTGCCAGCAGTTCCACAGGGAGGAGCACAGATACGCAGTATTTT	CASSSTGRSTDTQYF
.	TRBJ2-2	once	TRBV7-3	TGTGCCAGCAGCTCGGAAGGATCTTCCGGGGAGCTGTTTTTT	CASSSEGSSGELFF
TRBD2	TRBJ2-3	.	TRBV19	TGTGCCAGTAGTAAGCTAGCGGGAGCGACAGATACGCAGTATTTT	CASSKLAGATDTQYF
.	TRBJ2-5	.	TRBV14	TGTGCCAGCAGCCCCTACGGAGGTATAGAGACCCAGTACTTC	CASSPYGGIETQYF
.	TRBJ1-2	.	TRBV5-5	TGTGCCAGCAGCTTTACGGAGTCGGCTAACTATGGCTACACCTTC	CASSFTESANYGYTF
.	TRBJ2-5	.	TRBV10-1	TGCGCCAGCCCAAGTGGGACGGTGGAGGTCCAAGAGACCCAGTACTTC	CASPSGTVEVQETQYF
.	TRBJ1-1	.	TRBV7-9	TGTGCCAGCAGCTTAAATATGGACAGCCCCTCAGCTTTCTTT	CASSLNMDSPSAFF
TRBD1	TRBJ1-1	.	TRBV19	TGTGCCAGTAGTATAAGAGGGGACAGACCGAACACTGAAGCTTTCTTT	CASSIRGDRPNTEAFF
TRBD1	TRBJ2-1	.	TRBV4-1	TGCGCCAGCAGCCAAGATCCCCGGACAGGGTCCTACAATGAGCAGTTCTTC	CASSQDPRTGSYNEQFF
TRBD1	TRBJ2-1	few	TRBV2	TGTGCCAGCAGCCCCGGACAGGTCAATGAGCAGTTCTTC	CASSPGQVNEQFF
TRBD2	TRBJ2-1	.	TRBV19	TGTGCCAGTAGTGAAGCCACTAGCGGGAGGGGCAATGAGCAGTTCTTC	CASSEATSGRGNEQFF
TRBD2	TRBJ2-2	.	TRBV7-3	TGTGCCAGCAGCCCCTCCGGGACTAGCGGGTGGAACACCGGGGAGCTGTTTTTT	CASSPSGTSGWNTGELFF
.	TRBJ1-2	.	TRBV5-1	TGCGCCAGCACAATGGACGGTAACTATGGCTACACCTTC	CASTMDGNYGYTF
.	TRBJ1-2	.	TRBV28	TGTGCCAGCAGTGCTGACAATTTTCATGGCTACACCTTC	CASSADNFHGYTF
.	TRBJ2-1	.	TRBV10-2	TGCGCCAGCAGTGGGGGACTTTACAATGAGCAGTTCTTC	CASSGGLYNEQFF
.	TRBJ1-5	few	TRBV7-6	TGTGCCAGCAGCTTATCAGGGAGTCAGCCCCAGCATTTT	CASSLSGSQPQHF
TRBD2	TRBJ2-1	.	TRBV18	TGTGCCAGCTCACCAGAAACGACTAGCGGGAGAGATGAGCAGTTCTTC	CASSPETTSGRDEQFF
.	TRBJ1-1	.	TRBV29-1	TGCAGCGGCGTGAACACTGAAGCTTTCTTT	CSGVNTEAFF
.	TRBJ2-1	.	TRBV18	TGTGCCAGCTCATCGCAACCGGGACGAGATGAGCAGTTCTTC	CASSSQPGRDEQFF
TRBD1	TRBJ2-1	many	TRBV10-3	TGTGGGACGGGGACAGGCCCCAATGAGCAGTTCTTC	CGTGTGPNEQFF